These T cell receptor beta chains were read from a single sample in a study of T cell changes during pregnancy in multiple sclerosis. Sequencing was performed with immunoSEQ multiplex PCR; in TCRdb, only in-frame clones are kept and a portion is missing. The table records 75,000 to 95,000 clones, more than 90% of them present only once. Sequencing was performed on peripheral blood, taken in the first trimester of pregnancy. The receptors originated from a female donor with multiple sclerosis, enrolled in a pregnancy study. The CDR3 runs from the conserved cysteine through the conserved F or W. Each record gives: J gene, V gene, D gene, CDR3 DNA, CDR3 protein. The D gene is left open where the match is weak.

>TRBJ2-1|TRBV27|TRBD2
TGTGCCAGCAGTTTAGGGCTAGCGGGAAGTCGGAGGCAGTTCTTC
CASSLGLAGSRRQFF
>TRBJ2-1|TRBV6-1|TRBD2
TGTGCCAGCAGTGAAGGACTAGCGGGTTTTGACGACAATGAGCAGTTCTTC
CASSEGLAGFDDNEQFF
>TRBJ1-2|TRBV5-5|TRBD1
TGTGCCAGCAGCTTACAGGGGGCCTATGGCTACACCTTC
CASSLQGAYGYTF
>TRBJ2-7|TRBV19|.
TGTGCCAGTAGTATGATCGGGACTGTCGAGCAGTACTTC
CASSMIGTVEQYF
>TRBJ2-3|TRBV7-9|TRBD2
TGTGCCAGCAGCCGAAGCGGGAAAACAGATACGCAGTATTTT
CASSRSGKTDTQYF
>TRBJ2-1|TRBV12-5|TRBD2
TGTGCTAGTGCCCAAGCGGGAGCGTACAATGAGCAGTTCTTC
CASAQAGAYNEQFF
>TRBJ2-7|TRBV6-5|TRBD1
TGTGCCAGCAGCCCGGGACAGATTTACGAGCAGTACTTC
CASSPGQIYEQYF
>TRBJ1-2|TRBV6-1|.
TGTGCCAGCAGTTTTCAAGAGCGCTATGGCTACACCTTC
CASSFQERYGYTF
>TRBJ2-7|TRBV2|TRBD1
TGTGCCAGCATGGACAGGGGGGCCTACGAGCAGTACTTC
CASMDRGAYEQYF
>TRBJ2-5|TRBV6-5|TRBD1
TGTGCCAGCAGTTACGGGGGACAGGGGGCAGCAGAGACCCAGTACTTC
CASSYGGQGAAETQYF
>TRBJ2-7|TRBV9|TRBD1
TGTGCCAGCAGCGACCGGCCGACAGGGGTGGGGGAGCAGTACTTC
CASSDRPTGVGEQYF
>TRBJ2-7|TRBV4-3|TRBD2
TGCGCCAGCAGCTTGCGGGAGGGCCACGAGCAGTACTTC
CASSLREGHEQYF
>TRBJ2-7|TRBV7-6|TRBD1
TGTGCCAGCAGCTTACCCGGGACAGGGGCGAACGAGCAGTACTTC
CASSLPGTGANEQYF
>TRBJ2-7|TRBV4-3|.
TGCGCCAGCAGCCTCCAGGTTCATGGCTACGAGCAGTACTTC
CASSLQVHGYEQYF